This T cell receptor (beta chain) is from a study of T cells in Graves' hyperthyroidism and ophthalmopathy. Trimming took off 6 bases at V and 7 bases at J, with 13 bases between the two ends. There are 13 residues in the CDR3. The germline CDR1 and CDR2 sequences are SGHNT and YYREEE (reference sequence). Investigators excluded patients with uncontrolled infection, other autoimmune disease, pregnancy or lactation. This clonotype has a handful of counts. There were TCR beta CDR3 regions amplified from RNA transcripts. The primer set for the first-round RT-PCR of the TCR CDR3 was HTBI. TCRdb re-called the multiplex PCR reads with MiXCR, one entry per CDR3 protein. The profile covers about 350,000 distinct CDR3 sequences, with about an eighth appearing a single time and 34% taken by the ten largest.

This clonotype originated in a woman aged 40 to 55 with Graves' ophthalmopathy. The sample consisted of blood. This chain uses TRBV5-4 with TRBJ2-2; no clear D. This CDR3 is CASTPRRGGELFF. The CDR3, as DNA: TGTGCCAGCACCCCCCGGCGAGGCGGGGAGCTGTTTTTT.